These 19 T cell receptor beta chains originate from one sample sequenced in a study of blood T cell repertoires in COVID-19. Method: immunoSEQ multiplex PCR; TCRdb's copy keeps in-frame clones and lacks some. Seen here are about 86,000 clones, roughly 88% observed once, and the top ten hold 30% to 35%. Sequencing was carried out using peripheral blood. The receptors originated from a woman older than 75 with active or convalescent COVID-19.

The chain recombines TRBV6-2 or TRBV6-3 with TRBJ2-1; D gene uncertain. The CDR3 has 12 amino acids. Germline CDR1 MNHEY, CDR2 SVGEGT. The V end lost 1 base, the J end lost 7 bases, and 5 bases lay between the germline ends. The CDR3 DNA is TGTGCCAGCAGTTACTTCGGTAATGAGCAGTTCTTC. Translating it yields CASSYFGNEQFF.

This rearrangement joins TRBV19 to TRBJ1-1, with TRBD1 matching over 7 bases. J gave up 2 bases and V 3 bases, and 3 bases lay outside the gene matches. The CDR3 runs to 14 residues. Germline-derived CDR1 and CDR2 are LNHDA and SQIVND (reference sequence). CDR3 sequence reads: CASSMGQTNTEAFF. DNA of the CDR3: TGTGCCAGTAGTATGGGACAGACCAACACTGAAGCTTTCTTT.

The V and J genes are TRBV30 and TRBJ1-5; D is perhaps TRBD1 (5 bases). V dropped 0 bases and J dropped 6 bases, with 15 bases sitting between them. The length of the CDR3 is 15 residues. Germline V lookup: CDR1 GTSNPN, CDR2 SVGIG (reference sequence). CDR3 loop: CAWSVGVTRGQPQHF. CDR3 DNA sequence: TGTGCCTGGAGTGTAGGGGTTACTCGCGGTCAGCCCCAGCATTTT. The entire variable domain, with the rest obtained from reference TRBV30 and TRBJ1-5, is as follows: SQTIHQWPATLVQPVGSPLSLECTVEGTSNPNLYWYRQAAGRGLQLLFYSVGIGQISSEVPQNLSASRPQDRQFILSSKKLLLSDSGFYLCAWSVGVTRGQPQHFGDGTRLSIL.

The V gene is TRBV6-5, the J gene TRBJ2-3; 11 bases agree with TRBD1. The CDR3 length is 15 residues. Unmatched junction bases numbered 7, after V lost 7 bases and J lost 4 bases. In germline, CDR1 is MNHEY, CDR2 SVGAGI. The CDR3, as DNA: TGTGCCAGCAAGGCCCGGGACAGGGGGGCAGATACGCAGTATTTT. It yields the protein CASKARDRGADTQYF.

The rearrangement links TRBV11-2 to TRBJ2-1; D is undetermined. The CDR3 has 15 residues. Looked up from germline, CDR1 is SGHAT and CDR2 is FQNNGV. V lost 4 bases to trimming and J lost 2 bases, with 12 bases between them. DNA of the CDR3: TGTGCCAGCAGCTCCTGGTACCGGGCCTACAATGAGCAGTTCTTC. It codes for CASSSWYRAYNEQFF.

This sequence joins TRBV3-1 (or the pseudogene TRBV3-2) and TRBJ2-5, with 11 positions matching TRBD2. The V and J ends lost 3 bases and 4 bases, in that order; junction bases with no gene match: 1. The CDR3 contains 14 residues. CDR1 is LGHDT and CDR2 is YNNKEL in the germline V gene (reference sequence). The CDR3 DNA follows: TGTGCCAGCAGCCATCTAGCGGGAGGAGAGACCCAGTACTTC. Translating gives CASSHLAGGETQYF.

As to this clone: This CDR3 is also generated by other DNA sequences in the sample. This chain uses TRBV5-1 with TRBJ1-5; D possibly corresponds to TRBD1 (5 bases). The germline V gene encodes CDR1 SGHRS and CDR2 YFSETQ. Trimming pared 2 bases from V and 5 bases from J, leaving 8 bases between. The CDR3 runs 13 residues. CDR3 nucleotide sequence: TGCGCCAGCAGCTTCGGGGGAGATCAGCCCCAGCATTTT. Amino acid sequence: CASSFGGDQPQHF.

This clone was seen once. The chain uses TRBV7-9 and TRBJ1-4; TRBD1 matches at 7 bases. CDR3 length: 16 residues. Germline CDR1 reads SEHNR; CDR2 reads FQNEAQ (reference sequence). With V trimmed by 5 bases and J by 4 bases, 10 bases remained unmatched. The DNA for the CDR3 is TGTGCCAGCAGCCTACTCACCGGGACAGTTAATGAAAAACTGTTTTTT. It is translated as CASSLLTGTVNEKLFF.

This clone is a singleton in its sample. The chain has TRBV7-9 and TRBJ1-1, with a weak D call TRBD1 (6 bases). CDR3 length equals 14 residues. V was pared by 1 base and J by 6 bases, with 12 bases between. Germline CDR1 SEHNR, CDR2 FQNEAQ (reference sequence). The CDR3 DNA reads TGTGCCAGCAGCTTAGGCAGGGGTACGGCTGAAGCTTTCTTT. Its translation is CASSLGRGTAEAFF.

This chain uses TRBV9 with TRBJ1-2, with a possible D match to TRBD1 (6 bases). This CDR3 has 15 residues. Trimming stripped 1 base from V and 4 bases from J, with 14 bases between. Germline CDR1 SGDLS, CDR2 YYNGEE. The CDR3 protein is CASSVTWTATYGYTF. CDR3 DNA sequence: TGTGCCAGCAGCGTAACCTGGACAGCAACCTATGGCTACACCTTC.

V and J are TRBV25-1 and TRBJ2-5, with 10 bases aligning to TRBD1. Germline CDR1 MGHDK, CDR2 SYGVNS. The CDR3 has 15 amino acids. The ends lost 3 bases at V and 4 bases at J; junction bases unmatched: 5. The CDR3 sequence is CASSDSTGGPETQYF. The CDR3 region has the DNA TGTGCCAGCAGTGATTCGACAGGGGGCCCAGAGACCCAGTACTTC.

The sample holds a few counts of this clone. The CDR3 reads CASSAGLAGGTDTQYF. Written as DNA, the CDR3 is TGTGCCAGCAGTGCGGGACTAGCGGGGGGCACAGATACGCAGTATTTT. The chain uses TRBV2 and TRBJ2-3, with TRBD2 matching 14 bases. The V gene's germline CDR1 is SNHLY and CDR2 FYNNEI. The CDR3 consists of 16 residues. V was clipped by 4 bases and J by 1 base; unmatched bases: 1.

The chain recombines TRBV7-3 with TRBJ1-6, with a tentative D call TRBD1 (5 bases). The ends were cut back, 5 bases at V and 7 bases at J, with 15 bases in the middle. The length of the CDR3 is 15 residues. The germline V gene encodes CDR1 SGHTA and CDR2 FQGTGA. The CDR3 reads CASSIVGGENSPLHF. The CDR3, as DNA: TGTGCCAGCAGCATAGTCGGGGGGGAAAATTCACCCCTCCACTTT.

This clone has only one observation. The rearrangement links TRBV10-2 to TRBJ2-5, with 7 bases that match TRBD2. Germline values: CDR1 WSHSY, CDR2 SAAADI. This CDR3 has 18 residues. The V segment lost 6 bases and the J segment 6 bases; nucleotides outside the gene matches: 22. CDR3 sequence: CASSIPPGRERSVQTQYF. CDR3 nucleotides: TGCGCCAGCAGCATCCCGCCGGGGCGGGAGAGGTCGGTACAGACCCAGTACTTC.

This chain connects TRBV5-5 to TRBJ2-5; D is possibly TRBD2 (5 bases). The CDR3 is 18 amino acids. Looked up from germline, CDR1 is SGHKS and CDR2 is YYEKEE (reference sequence). V was clipped by 4 bases and J by 4 bases, with 26 bases between them. In DNA, the CDR3 is TGTGCCAGCAGCCTTTCCCGAGATCTAGGGAGAGGAGGAGAGACCCAGTACTTC. Its translation: CASSLSRDLGRGGETQYF.

This chain links TRBV6-5 with TRBJ2-2, with TRBD1 identical over 9 bases. Germline values: CDR1 MNHEY, CDR2 SVGAGI. With V trimmed by 0 bases and J by 9 bases, 8 bases remained unmatched. The CDR3 spans 16 residues. The CDR3 here is CASSYSGTGTFRELFF. The CDR3 region has the DNA TGTGCCAGCAGTTACTCCGGGACAGGGACATTCCGGGAGCTGTTTTTT.

The chain has TRBV10-3 and TRBJ1-6; tentatively, D is TRBD1 (5 bases). Deletions cut 9 bases from V and 4 bases from J, with 13 bases between. This CDR3 comprises 14 residues. The germline gives CDR1 ENHRY, CDR2 SYGVKD. Here the CDR3 reads CAIRDSGYNSPLHF. CDR3 in DNA: TGTGCCATTCGGGACTCTGGTTATAATTCACCCCTCCACTTT.

Only one count was recorded for this clone. The V gene is TRBV7-3, the J gene TRBJ2-1, with a tentative D call TRBD1 (6 bases). From germline, CDR1 is SGHTA and CDR2 FQGTGA. The V and J ends lost 5 bases and 0 bases respectively, with 11 bases between them. This CDR3 has 15 residues. CDR3 coding DNA: TGTGCCAGCAGCCCACGGACAGACTCCTACAATGAGCAGTTCTTC. Translating it yields CASSPRTDSYNEQFF.

V is TRBV21-1 and J is TRBJ1-6; TRBD1, the table's D call, lacks a check against the DNA. TRBV21-1 counts as a pseudogene. There are 14 residues in the CDR3. CDR3 loop: CASSNRQGGSPLHF. DNA of the CDR3: TGTGCCAGCAGCAACAGACAGGGGGGTTCACCCCTCCACTTT.